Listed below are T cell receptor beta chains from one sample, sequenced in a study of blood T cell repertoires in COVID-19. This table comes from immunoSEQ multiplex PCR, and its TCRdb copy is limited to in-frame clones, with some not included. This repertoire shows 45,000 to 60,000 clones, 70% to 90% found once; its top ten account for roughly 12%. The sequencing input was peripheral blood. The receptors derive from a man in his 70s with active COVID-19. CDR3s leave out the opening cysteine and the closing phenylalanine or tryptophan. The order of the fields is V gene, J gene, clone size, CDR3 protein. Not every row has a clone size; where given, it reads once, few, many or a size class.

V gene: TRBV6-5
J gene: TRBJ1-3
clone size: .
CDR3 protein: ASSYSTPSSGNTIY

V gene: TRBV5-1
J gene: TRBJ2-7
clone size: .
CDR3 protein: ASSFGTGLYEQY

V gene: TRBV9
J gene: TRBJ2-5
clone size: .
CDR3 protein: ASSVQGWETQY

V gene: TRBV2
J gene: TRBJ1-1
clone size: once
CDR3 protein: ASSVGTPLEAF

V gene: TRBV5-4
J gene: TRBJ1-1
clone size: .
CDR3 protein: ASSRGQANTEAF

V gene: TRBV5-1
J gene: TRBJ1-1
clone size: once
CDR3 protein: ASSLSPVMNTEAF

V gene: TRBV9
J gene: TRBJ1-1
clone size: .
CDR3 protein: ASSSRTGFMTEAF

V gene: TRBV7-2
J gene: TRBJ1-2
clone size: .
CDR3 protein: ASSLGGQGHYGYT

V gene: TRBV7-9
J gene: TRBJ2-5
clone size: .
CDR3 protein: ASSLPGQGWETQY

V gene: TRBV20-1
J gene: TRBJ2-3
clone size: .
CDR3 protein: SASKEDTQY

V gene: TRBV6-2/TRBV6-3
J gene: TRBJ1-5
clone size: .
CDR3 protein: ASSYLRDLQPQH

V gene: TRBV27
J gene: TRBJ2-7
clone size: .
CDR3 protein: ATQSGTGIGEQY

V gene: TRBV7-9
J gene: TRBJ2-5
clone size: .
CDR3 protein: ASSPVRAQGSQETQY

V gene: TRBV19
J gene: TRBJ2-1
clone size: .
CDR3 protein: ASSQEVKQF

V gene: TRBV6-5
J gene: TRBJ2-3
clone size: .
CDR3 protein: ASSYRRAGGLDTQY

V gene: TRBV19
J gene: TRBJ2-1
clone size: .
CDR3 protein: ASANMGLYNEQF

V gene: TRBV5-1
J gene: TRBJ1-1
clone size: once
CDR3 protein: ASSRDRNTEAF

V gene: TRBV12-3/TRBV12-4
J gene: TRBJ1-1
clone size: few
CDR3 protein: ASSPRGVEAF

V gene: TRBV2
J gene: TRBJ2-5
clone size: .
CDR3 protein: ASSGWQQETQY

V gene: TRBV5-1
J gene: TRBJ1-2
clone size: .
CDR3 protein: ASSPTGTGRADGYT